This TCR beta chain was sequenced in a study of blood T cell repertoires in COVID-19. The method was immunoSEQ multiplex PCR; TCRdb's version includes in-frame clones alone and lacks a portion of them. Altogether under 250,000 clones are present, roughly 90% being singletons, with the ten largest covering 2.5% to 3.5%. Germline CDR1 LNHDA, CDR2 SQIVND (reference sequence). There are 14 residues in the CDR3. V was shortened by 6 bases and J by 5 bases, with 13 bases between the two germline ends. This chain links TRBV19 with TRBJ2-2, with a tentative D call TRBD1 (6 bases). This clonotype originated in a woman aged 55-69 years with acute or convalescent COVID-19. Sequencing was carried out using peripheral blood. CDR3 DNA sequence: TGTGCCAGTAGCTGGACAGCCAATACCGGGGAGCTGTTTTTT. Its translation: CASSWTANTGELFF.